This record concerns one TCR beta chain sequence. This clone's antigen is unknown. Nothing much larger sits one base from this clone, and base qualities are not available. Collaborating institutions collected whole blood in K2EDTA tubes following their own protocols. Collaborator samples were shipped for TCRbeta analysis as frozen whole blood, isolated PBMCs, or DNA extracted from either sample type. Via the germline V gene (reference sequence), CDR1 is MNHEY and CDR2 SMNVEV. V and J are trimmed by 1 base and 2 bases, and the gene matches miss 4 bases of the junction. CDR3 length: 16 amino acids, cysteine to phenylalanine. The DNA shown is the 48-base CDR3, in frame from base 1. TCRbeta CDR3 regions were amplified from genomic DNA by means of the immunoSEQ Assay, a bias-controlled multiplex PCR. From the authors' description of their analysis: Within the assay, amplification of reference gene primers was used to estimate how many nucleated cells each sample contained. To quantify the absolute abundance of each unique TCRbeta CDR3 rearrangement, sequence reads were collapsed and filtered. For each sample, productive Simpson clonality was calculated as the square root of Simpson's diversity index over productive rearrangements. TCRdb obtained this table from immuneACCESS and retained in-frame rearrangements with V and J assigned. These tables miss some clones; where compared with another copy, unresolved V genes account for less than half of the shortfall, and the remainder is unexplained. D and trimming come from the DNA, and the V and J calls and clone size come from that table. The sample contains some 150,000 clones, over 65% of them found a single time. The ten largest clones add up to under 2.5% of the sample.

This entry is derived from a study of blood T cell repertoires in COVID-19 (dated by TCRdb to between 2020 and 2021). Regarding the research as a whole: Samples covering the acute and convalescent phases of COVID-19 were provided by collaborators in the United States, Italy and Spain. The samples were drawn from two sources: the first 160 participants of the ongoing ImmuneRACE study, and 1,200 or so subjects contributed by 6 global collaborators. Sample metadata almost always included a de-identified subject ID, COVID-19 status, age in years and sex. The repertoires were released in a freely available public database meant as a resource for research on the immune response to SARS-CoV-2. The dataset comprised deeply sampled blood TCRbeta repertoires from subjects exposed to, actively infected with, or recovered from COVID-19. The prospective study material was composed of cDNA or gDNA derived from T cells, B-cell-depleted T cells, or PBMCs. Where available, HLA class I and class II types were obtained from metadata supplied by the sample provider rather than from assay-based typing. General conclusions and limits of the study: Clinical and demographic metadata were provided uncurated, with the amount varying by source and participant.

Sequenced material: peripheral blood. This chain is built from TRBV27 and TRBJ2-3; 9 junctional bases match TRBD2. The source is a man aged 65 to 85 with acute or convalescent COVID-19. This receptor has the CDR3 CASSLFGGRVTDTQYF. The sequence in DNA is TGTGCCAGCAGTTTATTTGGCGGGAGGGTCACAGATACGCAGTATTTT.